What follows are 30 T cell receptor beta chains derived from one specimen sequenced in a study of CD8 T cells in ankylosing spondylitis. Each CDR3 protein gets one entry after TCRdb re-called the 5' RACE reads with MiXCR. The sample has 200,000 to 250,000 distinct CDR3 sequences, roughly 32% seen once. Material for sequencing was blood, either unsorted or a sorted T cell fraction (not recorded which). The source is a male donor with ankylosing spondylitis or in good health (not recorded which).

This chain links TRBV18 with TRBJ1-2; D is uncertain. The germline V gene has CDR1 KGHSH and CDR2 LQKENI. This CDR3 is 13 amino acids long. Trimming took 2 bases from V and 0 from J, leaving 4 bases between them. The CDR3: CASSPGSNYGYTF. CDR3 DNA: TGTGCCAGCTCACCAGGCTCTAACTATGGCTACACCTTC.

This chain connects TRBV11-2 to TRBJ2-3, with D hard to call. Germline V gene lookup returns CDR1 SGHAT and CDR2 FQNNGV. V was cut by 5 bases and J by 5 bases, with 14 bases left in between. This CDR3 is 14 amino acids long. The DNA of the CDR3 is TGTGCCAGCAGCCCCCCTTACATGAGAGATACGCAGTATTTT. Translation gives CASSPPYMRDTQYF.

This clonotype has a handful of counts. The CDR3 protein is CSASRGHPNTEAFF. CDR3 coding DNA: TGCAGTGCTAGTCGCGGACACCCGAACACTGAAGCTTTCTTT. The V and J genes are TRBV20-1 and TRBJ1-1, with D maybe TRBD1 (5 bases). In germline, CDR1 is DFQATT, CDR2 SNEGSKA (reference sequence). There are 14 residues in the CDR3. Trimming removed 3 bases at V and 1 base at J, with 12 bases between.

Here the CDR3 reads CATSRDPGETQYF. DNA for the CDR3: TGTGCCACCAGCAGAGATCCCGGTGAGACCCAGTACTTC. This rearrangement joins TRBV15 to TRBJ2-5; D is ambiguous. The CDR3 consists of 13 residues. With 0 bases removed from V and 5 bases from J, the gap between germline ends came to 7 bases. From germline, CDR1 is LNHNV and CDR2 YYDKDF (reference sequence). The whole variable domain, filled in from reference TRBV15 and TRBJ2-5, reads DAMVIQNPRYQVTQFGKPVTLSCSQTLNHNVMYWYQQKSSQAPKLLFHYYDKDFNNEADTPDNFQSRRPNTSFCFLDIRSPGLGDTAMYLCATSRDPGETQYFGPGTRLLVL.

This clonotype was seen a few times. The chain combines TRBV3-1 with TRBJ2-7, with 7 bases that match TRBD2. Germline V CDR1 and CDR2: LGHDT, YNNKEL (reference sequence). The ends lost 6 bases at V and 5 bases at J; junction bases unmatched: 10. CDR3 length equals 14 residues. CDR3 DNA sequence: TGTGCCAGCAGGGGGGGAGGGGCTCGCCACGAGCAGTACTTC. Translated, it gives CASRGGGARHEQYF.

CDR3 loop: CASRLGTGGYTF. CDR3 DNA sequence: TGTGCCAGCCGATTAGGCACCGGCGGCTACACCTTC. This chain uses TRBV27 with TRBJ1-2; D gene uncertain. CDR1 MNHEY and CDR2 SMNVEV come from the germline V gene (reference sequence). Trimming took off 8 bases at V and 8 bases at J, with 15 bases between the two ends. This CDR3 comprises 12 residues.

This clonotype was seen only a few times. The chain's CDR3 is CASSVGDRDVETQYF. CDR3 DNA sequence: TGCGCCAGCAGTGTAGGAGACAGGGACGTAGAGACCCAGTACTTC. The chain employs TRBV10-2 and TRBJ2-5; 7 bases line up with TRBD1. J was trimmed by 4 bases and V by 4 bases; bases with no gene match: 9. The CDR3 totals 15 residues. Germline values: CDR1 WSHSY, CDR2 SAAADI.

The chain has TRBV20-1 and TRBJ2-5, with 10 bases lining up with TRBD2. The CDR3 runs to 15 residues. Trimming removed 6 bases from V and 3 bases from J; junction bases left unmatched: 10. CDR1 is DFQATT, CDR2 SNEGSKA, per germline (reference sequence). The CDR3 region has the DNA TGCAGTGCCTCCCGGGGTAGCGGGGGGAAAGAGACCCAGTACTTC. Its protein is CSASRGSGGKETQYF.

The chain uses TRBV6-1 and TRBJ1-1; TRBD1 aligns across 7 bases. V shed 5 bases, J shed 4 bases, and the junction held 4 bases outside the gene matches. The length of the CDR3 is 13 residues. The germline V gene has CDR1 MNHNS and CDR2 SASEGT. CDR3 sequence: CASSTTGITEAFF. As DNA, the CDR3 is TGTGCCAGCAGTACGACAGGGATCACTGAAGCTTTCTTT.

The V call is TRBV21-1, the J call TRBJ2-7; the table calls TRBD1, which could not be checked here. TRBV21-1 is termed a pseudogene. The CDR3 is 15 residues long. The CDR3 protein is CASSARQGASYEQYF. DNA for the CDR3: TGTGCCAGCAGCGCCAGACAGGGGGCCTCCTACGAGCAGTACTTC.

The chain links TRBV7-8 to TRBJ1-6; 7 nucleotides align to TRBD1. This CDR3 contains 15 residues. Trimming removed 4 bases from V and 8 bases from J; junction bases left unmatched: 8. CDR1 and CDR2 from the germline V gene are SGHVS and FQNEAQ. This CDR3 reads CASSSQTGFDSPLHF. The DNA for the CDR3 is TGTGCCAGCAGCTCACAGACAGGGTTCGATTCACCCCTCCACTTT.

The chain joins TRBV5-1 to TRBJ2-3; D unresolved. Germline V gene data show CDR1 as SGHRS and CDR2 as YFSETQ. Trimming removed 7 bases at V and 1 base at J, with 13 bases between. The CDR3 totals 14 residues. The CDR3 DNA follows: TGCGCCAGCGCGAATGATCAGGGCACAGATACGCAGTATTTT. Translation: CASANDQGTDTQYF.

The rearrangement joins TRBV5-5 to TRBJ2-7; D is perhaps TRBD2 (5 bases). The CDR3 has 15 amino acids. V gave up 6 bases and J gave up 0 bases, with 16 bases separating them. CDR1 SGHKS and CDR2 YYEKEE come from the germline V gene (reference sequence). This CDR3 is CASTFLNRGSYEQYF. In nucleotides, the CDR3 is TGTGCCAGCACCTTCTTGAACCGGGGCTCCTACGAGCAGTACTTC. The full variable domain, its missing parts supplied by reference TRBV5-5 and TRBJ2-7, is DAGVTQSPTHLIKTRGQQVTLRCSPISGHKSVSWYQQVLGQGPQFIFQYYEKEERGRGNFPDRFSARQFPNYSSELNVNALLLGDSALYLCASTFLNRGSYEQYFGPGTRLTVT.

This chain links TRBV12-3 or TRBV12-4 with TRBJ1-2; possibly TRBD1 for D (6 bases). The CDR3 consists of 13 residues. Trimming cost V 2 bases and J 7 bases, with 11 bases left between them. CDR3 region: CASSLTGNVGYTF. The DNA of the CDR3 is TGTGCCAGCAGTTTAACAGGGAATGTTGGCTACACCTTC.

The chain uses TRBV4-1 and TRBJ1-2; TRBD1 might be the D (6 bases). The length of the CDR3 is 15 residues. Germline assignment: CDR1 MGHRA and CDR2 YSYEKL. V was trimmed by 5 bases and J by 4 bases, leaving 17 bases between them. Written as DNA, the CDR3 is TGCGCCAGCAGCTCAACGGCAGGGGAGGTCTATGGCTACACCTTC. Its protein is CASSSTAGEVYGYTF.

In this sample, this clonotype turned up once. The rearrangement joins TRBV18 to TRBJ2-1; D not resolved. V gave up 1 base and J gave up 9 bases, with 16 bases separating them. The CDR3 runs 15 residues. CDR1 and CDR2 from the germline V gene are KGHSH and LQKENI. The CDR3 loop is CASSPRVVSFLEQFF. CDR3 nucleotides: TGTGCCAGCTCACCACGGGTGGTCTCTTTTCTTGAGCAGTTCTTC.

Here the CDR3 DNA reads TGTGCCATCAGGGGCTTTACTGGAAACACCATATATTTT. It encodes CAIRGFTGNTIYF. This chain joins TRBV10-3 and TRBJ1-3, with no clear D. Germline V CDR1 and CDR2: ENHRY, SYGVKD. The V gene lost 6 bases and the J gene lost 2 bases, with 8 bases spanning the gap. The CDR3 runs to 13 residues.

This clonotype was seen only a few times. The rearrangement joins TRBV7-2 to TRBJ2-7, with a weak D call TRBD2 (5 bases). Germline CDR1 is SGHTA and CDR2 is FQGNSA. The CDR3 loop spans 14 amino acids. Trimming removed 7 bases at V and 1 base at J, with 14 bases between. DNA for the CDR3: TGTGCCAGCAAAGGACCTTGGGAGTCCTACGAGCAGTACTTC. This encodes CASKGPWESYEQYF.

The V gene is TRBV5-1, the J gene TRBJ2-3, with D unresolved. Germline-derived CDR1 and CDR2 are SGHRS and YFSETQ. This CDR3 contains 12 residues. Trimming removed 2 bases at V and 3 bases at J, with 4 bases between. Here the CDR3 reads CASSLQTDTQYF. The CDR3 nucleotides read TGCGCCAGCAGCTTACAGACAGATACGCAGTATTTT.

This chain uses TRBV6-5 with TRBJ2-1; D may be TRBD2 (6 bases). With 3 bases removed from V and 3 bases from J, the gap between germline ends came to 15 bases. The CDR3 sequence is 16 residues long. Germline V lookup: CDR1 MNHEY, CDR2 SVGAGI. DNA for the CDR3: TGTGCCAGCAGTTATGGAGGGCGTGGCCACTACAATGAGCAGTTCTTC. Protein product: CASSYGGRGHYNEQFF.

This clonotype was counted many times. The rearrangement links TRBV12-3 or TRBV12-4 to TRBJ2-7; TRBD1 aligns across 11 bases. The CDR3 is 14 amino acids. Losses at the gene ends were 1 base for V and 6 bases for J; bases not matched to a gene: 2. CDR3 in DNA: TGTGCCAGCAGTTTAGGGACAGGGGGCCTCGAGCAGTACTTC. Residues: CASSLGTGGLEQYF.

The CDR3 loop reads CASSLNGDQPQHF. DNA for the CDR3: TGTGCCAGCAGTTTAAATGGGGATCAGCCCCAGCATTTT. The genes are TRBV12-3 or TRBV12-4 and TRBJ1-5, with unresolved D. This CDR3 has 13 residues. The V gene lost 2 bases and the J gene lost 5 bases, with 7 bases spanning the gap.

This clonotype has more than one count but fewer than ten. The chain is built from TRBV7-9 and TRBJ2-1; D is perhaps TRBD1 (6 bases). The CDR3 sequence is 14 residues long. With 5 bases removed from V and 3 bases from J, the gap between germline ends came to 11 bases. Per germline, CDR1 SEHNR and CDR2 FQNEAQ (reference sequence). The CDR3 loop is CASSPWDIYNEQFF. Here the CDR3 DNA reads TGTGCCAGCAGCCCTTGGGACATCTACAATGAGCAGTTCTTC.

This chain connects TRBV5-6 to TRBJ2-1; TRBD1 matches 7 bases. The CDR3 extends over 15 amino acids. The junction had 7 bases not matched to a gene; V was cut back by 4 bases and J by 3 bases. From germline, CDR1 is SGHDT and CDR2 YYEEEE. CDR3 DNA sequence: TGTGCCAGCAGCCCAATGGGACAGCGCTACAATGAGCAGTTCTTC. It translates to CASSPMGQRYNEQFF.

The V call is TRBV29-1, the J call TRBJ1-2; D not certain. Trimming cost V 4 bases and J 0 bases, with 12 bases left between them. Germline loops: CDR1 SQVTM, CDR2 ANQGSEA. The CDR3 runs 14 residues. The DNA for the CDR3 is TGCAGCGTTGTGCCGGATTTCTCTAACTATGGCTACACCTTC. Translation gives CSVVPDFSNYGYTF.

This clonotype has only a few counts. The CDR3 DNA sequence: TGTGCCAGCAGTCTCAGCGGGGGGTCCCCCTTTACGCAGTATTTT. As protein: CASSLSGGSPFTQYF. The V and J genes are TRBV12-3 or TRBV12-4 and TRBJ2-3; 9 bases agree with TRBD2. The V gene end was trimmed by 5 bases and the J gene end by 8 bases; junction bases not matched to a gene: 11. CDR3 length equals 15 residues.

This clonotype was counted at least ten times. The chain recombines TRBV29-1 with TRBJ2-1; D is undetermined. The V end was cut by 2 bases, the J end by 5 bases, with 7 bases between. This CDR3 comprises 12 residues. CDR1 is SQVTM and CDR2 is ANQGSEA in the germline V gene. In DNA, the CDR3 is TGCAGCGTTGAACAGTGGGACAATGAGCAGTTCTTC. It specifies CSVEQWDNEQFF.

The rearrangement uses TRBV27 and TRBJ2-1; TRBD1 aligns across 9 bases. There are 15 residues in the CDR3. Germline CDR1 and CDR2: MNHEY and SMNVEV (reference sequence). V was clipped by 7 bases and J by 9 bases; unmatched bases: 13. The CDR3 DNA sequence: TGTGCCAGCACCCTTTTAAGTGGGACAGGGTTTGAGCAGTTCTTC. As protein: CASTLLSGTGFEQFF.

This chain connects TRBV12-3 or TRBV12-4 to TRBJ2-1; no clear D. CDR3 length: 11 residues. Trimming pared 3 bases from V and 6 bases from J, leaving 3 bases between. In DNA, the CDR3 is TGTGCCAGCAGTTTCGCCAATGAGCAGTTCTTC. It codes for CASSFANEQFF.

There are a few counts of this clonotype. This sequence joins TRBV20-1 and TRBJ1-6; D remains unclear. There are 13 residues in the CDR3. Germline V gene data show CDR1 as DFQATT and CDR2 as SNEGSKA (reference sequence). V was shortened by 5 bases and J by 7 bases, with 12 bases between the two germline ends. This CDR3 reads CSAHVERNSPLHF. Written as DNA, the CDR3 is TGCAGTGCTCACGTGGAACGAAATTCACCCCTCCACTTT.